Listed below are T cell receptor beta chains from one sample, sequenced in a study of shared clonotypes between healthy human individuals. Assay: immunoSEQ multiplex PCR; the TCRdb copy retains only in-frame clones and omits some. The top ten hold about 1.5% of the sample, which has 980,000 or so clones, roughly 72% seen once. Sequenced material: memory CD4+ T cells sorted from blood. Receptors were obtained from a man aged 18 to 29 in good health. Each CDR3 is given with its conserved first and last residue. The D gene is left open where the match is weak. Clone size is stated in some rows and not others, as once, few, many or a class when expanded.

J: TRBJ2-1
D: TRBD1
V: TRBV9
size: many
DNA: TGTGCCAGCAGCGTTGAGGAGACAGGGGGCAGGAATGAGCAGTTCTTC
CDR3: CASSVEETGGRNEQFF

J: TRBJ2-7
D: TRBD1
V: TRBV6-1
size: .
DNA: TGTGCCAGCAGCACACCCGGGACAGGGGTGGAGCAGTACTTC
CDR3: CASSTPGTGVEQYF

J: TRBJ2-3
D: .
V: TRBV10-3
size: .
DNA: TGTGCCATCAGTGAGTCTAGAGGCAGCGCAGATACGCAGTATTTT
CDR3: CAISESRGSADTQYF

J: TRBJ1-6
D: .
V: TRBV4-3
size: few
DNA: TGCGCCAGCAGCCAAGATGTTGCGGATTCACCCCTCCACTTT
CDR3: CASSQDVADSPLHF

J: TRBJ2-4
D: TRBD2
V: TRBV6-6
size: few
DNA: TGTGCCAGCCATCCGGGGGGGCTGGGTCGTCAGTACTTC
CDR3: CASHPGGLGRQYF

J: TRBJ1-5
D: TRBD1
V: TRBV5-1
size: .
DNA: TGCGCCAGCAGGGAGGGGGCCGCTCCCAATCAGCCCCAGCATTTT
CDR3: CASREGAAPNQPQHF

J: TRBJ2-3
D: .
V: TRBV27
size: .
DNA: TGTGCCAGCAGTCCCACTCGGCCAGGAACCACAGATACGCAGTATTTT
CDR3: CASSPTRPGTTDTQYF

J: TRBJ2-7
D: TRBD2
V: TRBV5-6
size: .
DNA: TGTGCCAGCAGCTTGGGTCGGGTAGCGGGGGGCTACGAGCAGTACTTC
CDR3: CASSLGRVAGGYEQYF

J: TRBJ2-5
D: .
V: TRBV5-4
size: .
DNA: TGTGCCAGCAGCCTGGAAACTACTAGTCAAGAGACCCAGTACTTC
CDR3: CASSLETTSQETQYF

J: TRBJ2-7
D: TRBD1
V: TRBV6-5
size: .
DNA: TGTGCCAGCAGCCGGGACAGCCGTTACGAGCAGTACTTC
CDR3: CASSRDSRYEQYF

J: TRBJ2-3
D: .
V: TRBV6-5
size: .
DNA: TGTGCCAGCAGTTACTCGAATGGGGTCGGTACGCAGTATTTT
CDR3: CASSYSNGVGTQYF

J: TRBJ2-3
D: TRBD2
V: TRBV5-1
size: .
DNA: TGCGCCAGCAGCCCGACTAGCGGGGGCACAGATACGCAGTATTTT
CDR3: CASSPTSGGTDTQYF

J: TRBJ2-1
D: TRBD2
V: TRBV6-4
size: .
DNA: TGTGCCAGCAGTGACTCTAGCGGGGGTAATGAGCAGTTCTTC
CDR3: CASSDSSGGNEQFF

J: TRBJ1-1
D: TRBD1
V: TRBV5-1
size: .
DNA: TGCGCCAGCAGCTTGGCCCCGGGACAGGGTGAGTCTGAAGCTTTCTTT
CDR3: CASSLAPGQGESEAFF

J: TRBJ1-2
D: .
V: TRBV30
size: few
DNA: TGTGCCTGGACTGTCCAGCGTGTGGGGGGCTACACCTTC
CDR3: CAWTVQRVGGYTF

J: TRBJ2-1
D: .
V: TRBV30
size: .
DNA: TGTGCCTGGACTTACAGGGGGAGGGGGAATGAGCAGTTCTTC
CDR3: CAWTYRGRGNEQFF